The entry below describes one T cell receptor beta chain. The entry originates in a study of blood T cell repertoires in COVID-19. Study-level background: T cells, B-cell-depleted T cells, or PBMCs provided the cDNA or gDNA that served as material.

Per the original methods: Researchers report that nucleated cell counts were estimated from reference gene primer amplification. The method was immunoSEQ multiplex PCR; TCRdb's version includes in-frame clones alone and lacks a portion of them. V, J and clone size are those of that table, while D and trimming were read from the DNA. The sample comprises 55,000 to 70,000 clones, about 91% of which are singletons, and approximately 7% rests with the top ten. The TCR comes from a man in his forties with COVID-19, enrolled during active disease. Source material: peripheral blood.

The DNA for the CDR3 is TGTGCCAGCAGTCCGTATGAGGGTAACTATGGCTACACCTTC. This codes for CASSPYEGNYGYTF. V and J are TRBV6-5 and TRBJ1-2; no definite D call. Germline V gene data show CDR1 as MNHEY and CDR2 as SVGAGI. The CDR3 loop spans 14 amino acids. The ends were cut back, 5 bases at V and 1 base at J, with 11 bases in the middle.